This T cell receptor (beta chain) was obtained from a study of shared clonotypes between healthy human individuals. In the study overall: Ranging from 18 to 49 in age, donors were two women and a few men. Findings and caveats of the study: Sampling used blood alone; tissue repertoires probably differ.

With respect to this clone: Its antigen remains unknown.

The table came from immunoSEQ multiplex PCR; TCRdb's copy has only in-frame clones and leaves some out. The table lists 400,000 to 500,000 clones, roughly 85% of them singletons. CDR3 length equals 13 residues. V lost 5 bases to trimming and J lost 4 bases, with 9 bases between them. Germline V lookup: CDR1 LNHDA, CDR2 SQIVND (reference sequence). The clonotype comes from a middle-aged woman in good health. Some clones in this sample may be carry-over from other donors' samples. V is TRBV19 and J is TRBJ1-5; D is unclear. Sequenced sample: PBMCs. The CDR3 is CASSEQANQPQHF. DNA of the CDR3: TGTGCCAGTAGTGAGCAAGCAAATCAGCCCCAGCATTTT.